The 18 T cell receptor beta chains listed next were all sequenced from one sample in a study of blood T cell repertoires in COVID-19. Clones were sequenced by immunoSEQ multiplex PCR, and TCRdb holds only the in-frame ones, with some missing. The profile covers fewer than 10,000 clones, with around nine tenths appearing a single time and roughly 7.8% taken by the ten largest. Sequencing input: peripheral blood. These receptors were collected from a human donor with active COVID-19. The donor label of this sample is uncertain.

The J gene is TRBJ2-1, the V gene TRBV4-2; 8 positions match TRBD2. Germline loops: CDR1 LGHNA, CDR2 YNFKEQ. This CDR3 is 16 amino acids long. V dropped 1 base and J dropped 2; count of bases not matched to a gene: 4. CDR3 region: CASSQVGGGPYNEQFF. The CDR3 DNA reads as TGTGCCAGCAGCCAAGTGGGCGGGGGGCCCTACAATGAGCAGTTCTTC.

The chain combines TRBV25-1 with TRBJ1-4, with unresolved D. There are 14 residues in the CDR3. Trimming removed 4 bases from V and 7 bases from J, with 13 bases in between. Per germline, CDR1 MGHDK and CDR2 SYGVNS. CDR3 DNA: TGTGCCAGCAGTGTCGGCGCCGCGGGTGAAAAACTGTTTTTT. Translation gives CASSVGAAGEKLFF.

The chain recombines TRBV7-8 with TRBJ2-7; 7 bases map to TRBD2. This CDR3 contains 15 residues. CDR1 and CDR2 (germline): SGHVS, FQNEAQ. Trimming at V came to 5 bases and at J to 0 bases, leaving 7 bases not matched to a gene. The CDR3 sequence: CASSPSGKSSYEQYV. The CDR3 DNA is TGTGCCAGCAGCCCAAGCGGGAAGAGCTCCTACGAGCAGTACGTC.

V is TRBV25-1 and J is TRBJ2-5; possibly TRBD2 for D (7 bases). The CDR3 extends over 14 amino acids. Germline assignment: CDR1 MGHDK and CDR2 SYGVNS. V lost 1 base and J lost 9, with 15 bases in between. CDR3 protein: CASSEWTRRGAQYF. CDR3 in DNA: TGTGCCAGCAGTGAATGGACTAGAAGGGGGGCCCAGTACTTC.

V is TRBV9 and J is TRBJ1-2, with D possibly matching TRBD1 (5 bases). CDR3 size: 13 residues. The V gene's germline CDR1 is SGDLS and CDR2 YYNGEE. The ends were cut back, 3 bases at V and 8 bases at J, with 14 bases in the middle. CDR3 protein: CASSDPQVGGYTF. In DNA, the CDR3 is TGTGCCAGCAGCGACCCACAGGTTGGGGGCTACACCTTC.

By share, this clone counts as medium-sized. CDR3 nucleotide sequence: TGCGCCAGCAGTGAAGGGACTAGCGGGTTCTCCTACGAGCAGTACGTC. Translating gives CASSEGTSGFSYEQYV. The rearrangement joins TRBV10-2 to TRBJ2-7; 12 bases align to TRBD2. The CDR3 is 16 residues long. Per germline, CDR1 WSHSY and CDR2 SAAADI. The V and J ends lost 3 bases and 0 bases, in that order; junction bases with no gene match: 3.

CDR3 sequence: CASSQEGQGAGTEAFF. CDR3 sequence (DNA): TGCGCCAGCAGCCAGGAGGGACAGGGGGCGGGGACTGAAGCTTTCTTT. The V and J genes are TRBV4-1 and TRBJ1-1, with TRBD1 matching 12 bases. V was pared by 3 bases and J by 5 bases, with 7 bases of the junction left unmatched. The CDR3 runs to 16 residues. Germline V gene data show CDR1 as MGHRA and CDR2 as YSYEKL.

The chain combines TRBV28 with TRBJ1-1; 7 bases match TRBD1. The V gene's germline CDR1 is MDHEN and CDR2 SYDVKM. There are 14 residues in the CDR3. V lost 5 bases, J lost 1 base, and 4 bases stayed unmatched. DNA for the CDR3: TGTGCCAGCAGTACAGGGGAAGGGAACACTGAAGCTTTCTTT. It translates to CASSTGEGNTEAFF.

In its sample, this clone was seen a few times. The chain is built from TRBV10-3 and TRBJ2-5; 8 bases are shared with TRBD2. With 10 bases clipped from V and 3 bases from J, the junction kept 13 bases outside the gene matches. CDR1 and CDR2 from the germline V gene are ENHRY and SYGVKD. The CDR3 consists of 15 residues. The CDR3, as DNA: TGTGCCACCATTAGCGGGGCAGGGCGTAAAGAGACCCAGTACTTC. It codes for CATISGAGRKETQYF.

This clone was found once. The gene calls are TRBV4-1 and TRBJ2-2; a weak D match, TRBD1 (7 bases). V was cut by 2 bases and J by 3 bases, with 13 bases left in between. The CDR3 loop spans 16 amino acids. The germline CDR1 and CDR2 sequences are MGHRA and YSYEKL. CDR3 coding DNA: TGCGCCAGCAGCCAATGGAGGGGGCTAGACACCGGGGAGCTGTTTTTT. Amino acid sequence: CASSQWRGLDTGELFF.

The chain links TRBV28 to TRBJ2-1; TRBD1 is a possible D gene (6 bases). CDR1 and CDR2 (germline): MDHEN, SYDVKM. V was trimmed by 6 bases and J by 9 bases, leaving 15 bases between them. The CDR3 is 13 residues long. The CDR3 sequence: CASRLTGSSEQFF. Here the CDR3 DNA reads TGTGCCAGCAGACTCACAGGGTCGAGTGAGCAGTTCTTC.

The CDR3 is CASSFQGFQPQHF. The CDR3 DNA reads TGTGCCAGCAGCTTCCAGGGCTTTCAGCCCCAGCATTTT. J is TRBJ1-5 and V is TRBV2, with D perhaps TRBD1 (5 bases). The CDR3 loop spans 13 amino acids. The germline CDR1 and CDR2 sequences are SNHLY and FYNNEI. V was clipped by 6 bases and J by 6 bases, with 12 bases between them.

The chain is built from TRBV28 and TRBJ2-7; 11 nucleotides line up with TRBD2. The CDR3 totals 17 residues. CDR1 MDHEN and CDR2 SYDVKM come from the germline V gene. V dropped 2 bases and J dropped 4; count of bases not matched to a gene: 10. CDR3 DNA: TGTGCCAGCAGTTTAAGCCCCCGGACTAGCGGGTGGTACGAGCAGTACTTC. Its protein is CASSLSPRTSGWYEQYF.

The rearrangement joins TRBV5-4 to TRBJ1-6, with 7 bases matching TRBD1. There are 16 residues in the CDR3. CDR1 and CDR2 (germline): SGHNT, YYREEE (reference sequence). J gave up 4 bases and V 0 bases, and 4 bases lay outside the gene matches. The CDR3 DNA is TGTGCCAGCAGCTTGGGCGGGACAGCGTATAATTCACCCCTCCACTTT. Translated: CASSLGGTAYNSPLHF.

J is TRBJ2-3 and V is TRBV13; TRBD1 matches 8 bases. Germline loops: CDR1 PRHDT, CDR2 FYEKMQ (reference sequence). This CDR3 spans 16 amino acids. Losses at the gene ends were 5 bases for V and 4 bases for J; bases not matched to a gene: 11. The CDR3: CASSPRDRRKADTQYF. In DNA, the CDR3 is TGTGCCAGCAGCCCGCGGGACAGGCGGAAGGCAGATACGCAGTATTTT.

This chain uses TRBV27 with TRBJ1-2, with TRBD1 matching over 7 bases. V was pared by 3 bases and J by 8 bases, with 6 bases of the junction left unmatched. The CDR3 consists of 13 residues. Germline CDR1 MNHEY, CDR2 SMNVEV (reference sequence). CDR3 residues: CASSFEGARGYTF. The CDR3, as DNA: TGTGCCAGCAGTTTTGAGGGGGCTAGAGGCTACACCTTC.

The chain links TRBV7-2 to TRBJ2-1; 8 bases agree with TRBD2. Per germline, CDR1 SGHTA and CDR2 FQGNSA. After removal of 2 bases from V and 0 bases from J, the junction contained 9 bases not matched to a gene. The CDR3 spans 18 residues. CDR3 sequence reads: CASSLLLVAGSSYNEQFF. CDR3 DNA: TGTGCCAGCAGCTTATTACTGGTAGCGGGGAGCTCCTACAATGAGCAGTTCTTC.

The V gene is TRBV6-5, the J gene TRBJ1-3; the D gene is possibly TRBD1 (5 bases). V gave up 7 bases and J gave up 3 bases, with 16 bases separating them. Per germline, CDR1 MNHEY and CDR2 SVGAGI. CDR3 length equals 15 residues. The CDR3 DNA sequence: TGTGCCAGCACTGCGTTCGGGGGGAATGGAAACACCATATATTTT. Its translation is CASTAFGGNGNTIYF.